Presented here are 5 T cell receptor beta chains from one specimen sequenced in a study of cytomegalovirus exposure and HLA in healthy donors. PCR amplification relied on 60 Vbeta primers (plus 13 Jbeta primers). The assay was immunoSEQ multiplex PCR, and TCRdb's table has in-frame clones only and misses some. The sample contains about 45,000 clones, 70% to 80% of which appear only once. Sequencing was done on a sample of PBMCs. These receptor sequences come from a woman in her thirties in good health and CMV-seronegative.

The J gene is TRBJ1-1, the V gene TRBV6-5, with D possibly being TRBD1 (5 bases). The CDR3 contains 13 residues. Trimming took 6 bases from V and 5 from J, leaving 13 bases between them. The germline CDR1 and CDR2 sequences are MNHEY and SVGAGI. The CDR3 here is CASSSRVETEAFF. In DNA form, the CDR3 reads TGTGCCAGCAGCTCCAGGGTCGAGACTGAAGCTTTCTTT.

Here the CDR3 reads CASSLFSETQYF. Here the CDR3 DNA reads TGTGCCAGCAGCTTATTTAGCGAGACCCAGTACTTC. The gene calls are TRBV7-2 and TRBJ2-5; D call uncertain. This CDR3 spans 12 amino acids. V was shortened by 2 bases and J by 5 bases, with 6 bases between the two germline ends. The V gene's germline CDR1 is SGHTA and CDR2 FQGNSA.

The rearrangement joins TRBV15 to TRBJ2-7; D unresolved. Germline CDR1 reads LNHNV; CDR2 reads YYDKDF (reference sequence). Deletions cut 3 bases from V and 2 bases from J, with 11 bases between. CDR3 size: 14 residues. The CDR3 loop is CATSSPTETYEQYF. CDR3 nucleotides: TGTGCCACCAGCAGCCCAACAGAGACCTACGAGCAGTACTTC.

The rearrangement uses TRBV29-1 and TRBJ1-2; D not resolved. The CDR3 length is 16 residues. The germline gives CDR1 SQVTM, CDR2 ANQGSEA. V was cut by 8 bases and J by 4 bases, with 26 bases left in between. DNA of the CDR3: TGCAGCCCGGGAGACACCGACCCTAACGATGGCTATGGCTACACCTTC. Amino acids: CSPGDTDPNDGYGYTF.

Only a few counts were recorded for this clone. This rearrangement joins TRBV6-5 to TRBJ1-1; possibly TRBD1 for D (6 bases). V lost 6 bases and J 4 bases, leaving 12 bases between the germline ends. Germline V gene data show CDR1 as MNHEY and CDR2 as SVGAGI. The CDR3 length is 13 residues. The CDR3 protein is CASRKAGATEAFF. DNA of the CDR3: TGTGCCAGCAGGAAGGCAGGGGCCACTGAAGCTTTCTTT.